Below, one T cell receptor (beta chain) is given with its context. It lacks a known antigen. No per-base quality is available; no much larger clone lies one base away. TCR cDNA was synthesized by 5'RACE template switching, through which a universal primer site and unique molecular identifiers were introduced. cDNA synthesis was primed from both the TCR alpha and TCR beta constant segments. Library amplification used two PCR steps, and the second PCR step added sample barcodes and sequencing adapters. Libraries were sequenced on Illumina HiSeq 2500 (2x100 bp) or NovaSeq (2x150 bp). As for the authors' bioinformatics: Demultiplexing of reads and collapsing into UMI consensus sequences were performed with MIGEC, and V(D)J alignment was carried out with MiXCR. Clonotypes responding to the vaccine were identified with edgeR on replicate PBMC samples, with the criteria of FDR below 0.01 and a log2 fold change above 5 up to day 15. Each bulk clonotype received a CD4 or CD8 identity based on whether the sequenced CD4 or CD8 repertoire contained that clonotype at higher abundance. The raw public data were reprocessed by TCRdb itself: fastp quality trimming at Q25, MiXCR clonotype calling, in-frame beta chains only. Each entry is one CDR3 protein sequence, shown with its most common DNA and genes. V and J calls and clone size were set by TCRdb, not the authors. Across this sample there are 500,000 to 650,000 distinct CDR3 sequences, with 10% to 15% seen only once. 15% of the sample is taken by the ten largest.

The treatment or condition label, as the study defines it: live attenuated yellow fever vaccine strain. Two biological replicates of bulk PBMCs were collected at each blood-draw timepoint. PBMCs were isolated from peripheral blood using a standard Ficoll-Paque protocol. RNA was extracted with TriZol from bulk PBMCs, CD4 and CD8 fractions, and dextramer-positive and dextramer-negative fractions. The data were taken from a study of T cells after yellow fever vaccination (dated by TCRdb to between 2019 and 2020). Turning to the overall study: The SMART-Seq v4 Ultra Low Input RNA kit was used to prepare libraries from fractions with low cell numbers. Bulk TCR alpha and beta repertoires were sequenced longitudinally to track T-cell clones before and after primary and booster YFV17D yellow fever vaccination. Two healthy male donors, one aged 18 to 30 and one aged 30 to 40 years, made up the cohort. Blood samples were taken at several timepoints before and after primary and secondary immunization, and bulk PBMC replicates and cell subsets were isolated.

Points the paper makes about the study in general: After the booster, most of the clones that had expanded following primary vaccination were detected again (roughly 97% of CD4 and 80% to 90% of CD8), which suggests that memory was broadly maintained. A small fraction of clonotypes appeared in both the CD4 and CD8 compartments, likely as a result of convergent recombination. Only two donors were included in the study, so the extent to which the findings can be generalized is limited. Computational filtering was required because FACS-sorted repertoires could contain abundant contaminating clonotypes from the bulk population. Compared with the primary T-cell response, the secondary T-cell response was weaker but faster, peaking on day 5 rather than day 15.

Between the V and J ends, shortened by 0 bases and 8 bases respectively, the junction contains 13 bases. CDR1 and CDR2 were assigned from the germline V gene (reference sequence) as DFQATT and SNEGSKA. There are 13 amino acids in the CDR3, from cysteine to phenylalanine inclusive. CDR3 DNA is the only sequence kept; it has 39 bases, read in frame from the first base. The sequence joins TRBV20-1 to TRBJ1-2; 6 matching bases give a weak D call of TRBD1. The source is a man aged 30-40 years who received the YFV17D yellow fever vaccine. Material: PBMCs, obtained on the day of the yellow fever booster vaccination. CDR3 protein: CSARDRTAWGYTF. The nucleotide sequence reads as follows: TGCAGTGCTAGAGACCGGACAGCCTGGGGCTACACCTTC.